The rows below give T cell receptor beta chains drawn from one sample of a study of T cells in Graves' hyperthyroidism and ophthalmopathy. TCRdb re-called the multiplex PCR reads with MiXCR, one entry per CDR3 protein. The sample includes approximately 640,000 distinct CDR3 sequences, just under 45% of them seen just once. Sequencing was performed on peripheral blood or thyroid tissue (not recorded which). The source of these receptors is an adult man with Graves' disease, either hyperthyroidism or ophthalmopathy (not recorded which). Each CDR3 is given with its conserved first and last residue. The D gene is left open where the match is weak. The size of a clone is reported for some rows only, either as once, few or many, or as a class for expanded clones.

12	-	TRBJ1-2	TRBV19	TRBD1	TGTGCCAGTAGGATGGACAGGGACGGCTACACCTTC	CASRMDRDGYTF
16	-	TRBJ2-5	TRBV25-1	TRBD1	TGTGCCAGCAGTGACCGGGACAGGGCCGGGGGAGAGACCCAGTACTTC	CASSDRDRAGGETQYF
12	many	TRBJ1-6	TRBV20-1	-	TGCAGTGCTAGAGATCAACGGTCACCCCTCCACTTT	CSARDQRSPLHF
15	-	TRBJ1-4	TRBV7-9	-	TGTGCCAGCAGTGATCGCAGGGCGCCTAATGAAAAACTGTTTTTT	CASSDRRAPNEKLFF
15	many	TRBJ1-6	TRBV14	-	TGTGCCAGCAGCCATCTTCCAGGGGCGAATTCACCCCTCCACTTT	CASSHLPGANSPLHF
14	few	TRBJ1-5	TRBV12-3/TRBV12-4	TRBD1	TGTGCCAGCAGACTTCAGGGGGGCAATCAGCCCCAGCATTTT	CASRLQGGNQPQHF
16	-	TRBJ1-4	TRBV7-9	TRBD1	TGTGCCAGCAGCTTAGCCAGCGCAGGGGGGTTTGAAAAACTGTTTTTT	CASSLASAGGFEKLFF
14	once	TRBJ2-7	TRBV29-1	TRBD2	TGCAGCGTTGGGGATAGCGGGAGCTCCTACGAGCAGTACTTC	CSVGDSGSSYEQYF
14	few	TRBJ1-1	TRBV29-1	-	TGCAGTGGGGACCGGGGAAGGGGGAACACTGAAGCTTTCTTT	CSGDRGRGNTEAFF
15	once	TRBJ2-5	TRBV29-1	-	TGCAGCGTTGCGGGACAACAGGGACCCCCAGAGACCCAGTACTTC	CSVAGQQGPPETQYF
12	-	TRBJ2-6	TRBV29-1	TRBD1	TGCAGCGTTGCGGGACAGGGCGACGTCCTGACTTTC	CSVAGQGDVLTF
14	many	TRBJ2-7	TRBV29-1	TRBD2	TGCAGCGTTGGAGGACTAGCGGGAGACAACGAGCAGTACTTC	CSVGGLAGDNEQYF
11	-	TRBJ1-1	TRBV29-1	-	TGCAGCGTTGTGTGGGGTTCTGAAGCTTTCTTT	CSVVWGSEAFF
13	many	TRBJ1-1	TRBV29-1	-	TGCAGCGTTGAAAAAGGGGACAACACTGAAGCTTTCTTT	CSVEKGDNTEAFF
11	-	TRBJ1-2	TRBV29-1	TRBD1	TGCAGCTCGAATCAGGGGGATGGCTACACCTTC	CSSNQGDGYTF
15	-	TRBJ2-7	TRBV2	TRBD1	TGTGCCAGCAGCCCCCCCCAGACAGGGTTATACGAGCAGTACTTC	CASSPPQTGLYEQYF
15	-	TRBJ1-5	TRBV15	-	TGTGCCACCAGCAGAGGGCTGGGGGTCGGTCAGCCCCAGCATTTT	CATSRGLGVGQPQHF
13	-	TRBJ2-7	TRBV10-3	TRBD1	TGTGCCGCCGCTGACAGGGTTCACTACGAGCAGTACTTC	CAAADRVHYEQYF
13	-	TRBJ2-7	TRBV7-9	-	TGTGCCAGCGCGGGACTGGCGCCTTACGAGCAGTACTTC	CASAGLAPYEQYF
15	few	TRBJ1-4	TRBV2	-	TGTGCCAGCAGTGCAGGGTTTGGAACTAATGAAAAACTGTTTTTT	CASSAGFGTNEKLFF
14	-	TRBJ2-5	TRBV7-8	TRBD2	TGTGCCAGCAGCGGAGCGGGACCCGAAGAGACCCAGTACTTC	CASSGAGPEETQYF
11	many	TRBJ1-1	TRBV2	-	TGTGCCCATCACCGGAACACTGAAGCTTTCTTT	CAHHRNTEAFF